This TCR beta chain is from a study of blood T cell repertoires in COVID-19. Trimming at V came to 6 bases and at J to 4 bases, leaving 6 bases not matched to a gene. This CDR3 contains 14 residues. Germline lookup yields CDR1 SGHVS and CDR2 FQNEAQ. Measured with immunoSEQ multiplex PCR; TCRdb has only the in-frame clones, and not every one. This table has 250,000 or so clones, 91% appearing once. The chain is built from TRBV7-8 and TRBJ2-1, with TRBD1 matching over 7 bases. The material sequenced was PBMCs or T cells enriched from blood (not recorded which). This TCR was recovered from a human donor in a cohort exposed to, infected with or recovered from COVID-19 (not recorded which). The donor label of this sample is uncertain. CDR3 bases: TGTGCCAGCAGTCAGGACAGGAGATACAATGAGCAGTTCTTC. Protein sequence: CASSQDRRYNEQFF.